The 12 T cell receptor beta chains below were found in one sample sequenced in a study of OX40 agonist ivuxolimab in advanced cancers. The library relied on the immunoSEQ multiplex PCR assay. TCRdb holds this immuneACCESS table with in-frame rearrangements only. Some clones are missing; in checked studies, unresolved V genes explain under half, and the rest has no known cause. The sample table lists 47,000 or so clones, around 90% of them with a count of one. The top ten constitute 40% to 55% of the sample. Specimen: CD4+ or CD8+ T cells sorted from blood, collected in a trial of the OX40 agonist ivuxolimab. The receptors originated from an adult with an advanced solid tumor such as melanoma, head and neck, liver or kidney cancer.

Regarding this clone: The same CDR3 can be traced to other DNA sequences in this sample. V is TRBV6-5 and J is TRBJ1-5, with a possible D match to TRBD1 (6 bases). Deletions cut 4 bases from V and 4 bases from J, with 11 bases between. Germline loops: CDR1 MNHEY, CDR2 SVGAGI. The CDR3 has 14 residues. The CDR3 loop reads CASSWGQGNQPQHF. The CDR3 DNA is TGTGCCAGCAGTTGGGGGCAGGGGAATCAGCCCCAGCATTTT.

This clone was observed once. The chain employs TRBV2 and TRBJ1-2; 12 bases align to TRBD1. V trimming: 8 bases; J trimming: 5 bases; junction bases outside the gene matches: 6. This CDR3 comprises 14 residues. Germline V gene lookup returns CDR1 SNHLY and CDR2 FYNNEI. CDR3 residues: CASPGQGANYGYTF. CDR3 DNA: TGTGCCAGCCCGGGACAGGGGGCAAATTATGGCTACACCTTC.

V usage is TRBV29-1 and J usage is TRBJ2-3; 7 nucleotides align to TRBD1. This CDR3 comprises 15 residues. Germline V lookup: CDR1 SQVTM, CDR2 ANQGSEA. V shed 1 base and J 2 bases; nucleotides not matched to a gene: 6. CDR3 amino acids: CSVEVTGSLTDTQYF. The CDR3 DNA is TGCAGCGTTGAAGTGACAGGGTCACTCACAGATACGCAGTATTTT.

The rearrangement links TRBV27 to TRBJ2-2; 8 bases align to TRBD1. Unmatched junction bases numbered 2, after V lost 6 bases and J lost 5 bases. Looked up from germline, CDR1 is MNHEY and CDR2 is SMNVEV (reference sequence). The CDR3 runs 13 residues. This chain's CDR3 is CASRYRGTGELFF. CDR3 DNA: TGTGCCAGCAGATACAGGGGGACCGGGGAGCTGTTTTTT.

The rearrangement uses TRBV23-1 and TRBJ2-7; TRBD1 or TRBD2 may be the D gene (5 bases each). TRBV23-1 is an ORF; its function is uncertain. V was trimmed by 2 bases and J by 0 bases, leaving 17 bases between them. The CDR3 spans 17 residues. Written as DNA, the CDR3 is TGCGCCAGCAGTCAAACCGTACAGTCGGGACGCTCCTACGAGCAGTACTTC. Its protein product is CASSQTVQSGRSYEQYF.

This clone was counted once. The rearrangement links TRBV29-1 to TRBJ2-3; weak D call: TRBD1 (6 bases). Trimming pared 5 bases from V and 2 bases from J, leaving 17 bases between. Per germline, CDR1 SQVTM and CDR2 ANQGSEA. This CDR3 has 15 residues. The CDR3 bases are TGCAGCGTTAGCAGGGGCCTGGGGGCCACAGATACGCAGTATTTT. Protein sequence: CSVSRGLGATDTQYF.

V usage is TRBV19 and J usage is TRBJ2-7; D unresolved. The length of the CDR3 is 13 residues. CDR1 LNHDA and CDR2 SQIVND come from the germline V gene (reference sequence). Deletions cut 3 bases from V and 0 bases from J, with 6 bases between. The CDR3 reads CASSIQVSYEQYF. The CDR3 nucleotides are TGTGCCAGTAGTATTCAGGTCTCCTACGAGCAGTACTTC.

V and J are TRBV19 and TRBJ2-3, with 8 bases lining up with TRBD2. V was pared by 9 bases and J by 4 bases, with 9 bases of the junction left unmatched. This CDR3 has 14 residues. Germline CDR1 is LNHDA and CDR2 is SQIVND (reference sequence). CDR3 bases: TGTGCCAGCTCTCCCGGGGGGGGGTCAGATACGCAGTATTTT. It yields the protein CASSPGGGSDTQYF.

The chain recombines TRBV19 with TRBJ2-7; 12 bases agree with TRBD1. The CDR3 consists of 14 residues. CDR1 LNHDA and CDR2 SQIVND come from the germline V gene (reference sequence). V lost 6 bases, J lost 5 bases, and 5 bases stayed unmatched. For the CDR3, the DNA is TGTGCCAGTAGCCCCGGGACAGGGGGCCACGAGCAGTACTTC. This encodes CASSPGTGGHEQYF.

The rearrangement links TRBV30 to TRBJ1-1; no firm D call. Trimming cost V 4 bases and J 1 base, with 16 bases left between them. This CDR3 is built from 15 residues. Germline CDR1 GTSNPN, CDR2 SVGIG (reference sequence). This CDR3 is CAWKGAAHGNTEAFF. In DNA, the CDR3 is TGTGCCTGGAAGGGCGCTGCACATGGGAACACTGAAGCTTTCTTT.

The rearrangement uses TRBV7-9 and TRBJ2-5, with 7 nucleotides matching TRBD1. V lost 6 bases, J lost 5 bases, and 3 bases stayed unmatched. The CDR3 contains 12 residues. The germline V gene has CDR1 SEHNR and CDR2 FQNEAQ (reference sequence). The CDR3 loop is CASRTGEETQYF. CDR3 bases: TGTGCCAGCAGAACAGGGGAGGAGACCCAGTACTTC. The complete variable domain, with remaining parts taken from reference TRBV7-9 and TRBJ2-5, reads DTGVSQNPRHKITKRGQNVTFRCDPISEHNRLYWYRQTLGQGPEFLTYFQNEAQLEKSRLLSDRFSAERPKGSFSTLEIQRTEQGDSAMYLCASRTGEETQYFGPGTRLLVL.

The count of this clone is one. This chain connects TRBV27 to TRBJ2-7; perhaps TRBD1 as D (7 bases). Trimming removed 4 bases at V and 4 bases at J, with 11 bases between. The CDR3 is made up of 13 amino acids. The germline CDR1 and CDR2 sequences are MNHEY and SMNVEV (reference sequence). CDR3 DNA sequence: TGTGCCAGCAGTTCCAGGGGGAGGTACGAGCAGTACTTC. The encoded protein is CASSSRGRYEQYF.